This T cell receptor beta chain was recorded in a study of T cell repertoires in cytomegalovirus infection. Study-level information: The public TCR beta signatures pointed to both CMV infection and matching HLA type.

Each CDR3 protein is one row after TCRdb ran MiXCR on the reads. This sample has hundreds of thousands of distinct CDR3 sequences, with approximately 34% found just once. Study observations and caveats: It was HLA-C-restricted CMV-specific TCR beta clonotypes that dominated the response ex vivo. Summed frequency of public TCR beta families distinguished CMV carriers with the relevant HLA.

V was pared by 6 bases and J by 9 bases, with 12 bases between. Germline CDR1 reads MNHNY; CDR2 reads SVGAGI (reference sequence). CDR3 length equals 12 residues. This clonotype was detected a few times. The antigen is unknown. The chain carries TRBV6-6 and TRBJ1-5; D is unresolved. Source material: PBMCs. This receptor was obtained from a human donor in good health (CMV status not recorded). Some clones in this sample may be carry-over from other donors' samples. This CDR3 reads CASSPPCRPQHF. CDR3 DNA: TGTGCCAGCAGCCCCCCCTGTCGGCCCCAGCATTTT.